This T cell receptor beta chain was observed in a study of T cells in Graves' hyperthyroidism and ophthalmopathy. Study results and caveats: Blood held most thyroid clonotypes expanded above 0.001 frequency.

RNA transcripts provided the source from which TCR beta CDR3 regions were amplified. HTBI primers drove first-round RT-PCR of the TCR CDR3. Each CDR3 protein gets one entry after TCRdb re-called the multiplex PCR reads with MiXCR. The repertoire includes about 380,000 distinct CDR3 sequences, about 15% of them detected once, and 11% sits in the top ten. Hyperthyroidism was newly diagnosed in patients aged 18 to 65 (duration under 2 months). Exclusion followed for patients with uncontrolled infection, other autoimmune disease, pregnancy or lactation. Germline V gene sequence: CDR1 WSHSY, CDR2 SAAADI. This CDR3 region has 14 residues. Trimming removed 7 bases from V and 0 bases from J, with 12 bases in between. This clonotype was seen many times. The antigen is not known.

Sequences were obtained from blood. The gene calls are TRBV10-2 and TRBJ1-1; D gene unclear. This receptor was identified in an older woman with Graves' hyperthyroidism. This CDR3 reads CASKAPMMNTEAFF. The CDR3 DNA reads TGCGCCAGCAAGGCGCCGATGATGAACACTGAAGCTTTCTTT.